This passage covers 24 T cell receptor beta chains from one sample sequenced in a study of T-cell memory formation after mild COVID-19. Via MiXCR, TCRdb re-called the 5' RACE reads, giving one row per CDR3 protein. Here the sample spans approximately 52,000 distinct CDR3 sequences, over 9% being singletons. Sequencing was done on a sample of PBMCs or a T cell subset sorted from them (not recorded which). The source of these receptors is an adult woman who had mild COVID-19 (a few samples of this study predate the infection). Cell type and time point are not known.

This clonotype was detected a few times. This chain uses TRBV9 with TRBJ1-5; tentatively, D is TRBD1 (6 bases). From germline, CDR1 is SGDLS and CDR2 YYNGEE. Trimming shortened V by 3 bases and J by 1 base, and 17 bases separated the two germline ends. CDR3 size: 17 residues. CDR3 bases: TGTGCCAGCAGCGGAAACCCGCGGGGGACAAGCAATCAGCCCCAGCATTTT. The encoded protein is CASSGNPRGTSNQPQHF.

This clonotype was seen repeatedly, ten times or more. The V call is TRBV20-1, the J call TRBJ2-5, with D possibly TRBD1 on 6 matching bases. This CDR3 region has 14 residues. V was cut by 3 bases and J by 0 bases, with 11 bases left in between. CDR1 is DFQATT and CDR2 is SNEGSKA in the germline V gene (reference sequence). CDR3 loop: CSASSWDNQETQYF. The CDR3 DNA is TGCAGTGCTAGTAGCTGGGACAACCAAGAGACCCAGTACTTC.

The table lists this clonotype with a few counts. The chain is built from TRBV7-2 and TRBJ2-1, with D perhaps TRBD1 or TRBD2 (6 bases each). The CDR3 sequence is 15 residues long. The V gene lost 2 bases and the J gene lost 12 bases, with 20 bases spanning the gap. In germline, CDR1 is SGHTA, CDR2 FQGNSA. As DNA, the CDR3 is TGTGCCAGCAGCTTACCTCCGGGGGCAGGGAGTGGGCAGTTCTTC. Translation gives CASSLPPGAGSGQFF.

The sample holds many counts of this clonotype. For the CDR3, the DNA is TGTGCCAGCAGTGACTCCGCGACTAGCGGGGGCACAGATACGCAGTATTTT. Translating gives CASSDSATSGGTDTQYF. The rearrangement uses TRBV6-4 and TRBJ2-3; 11 bases line up with TRBD2. This CDR3 is 17 amino acids long. CDR1 and CDR2 from the germline V gene are MRHNA and SNTAGT. V gave up 0 bases and J gave up 1 base; unmatched junction bases: 3.

This clonotype was seen ten or more times. V and J are TRBV30 and TRBJ2-7; TRBD2 might be the D (5 bases). The length of the CDR3 is 14 residues. V was pared by 4 bases and J by 2 bases, with 15 bases between. Germline V lookup: CDR1 GTSNPN, CDR2 SVGIG (reference sequence). CDR3 loop: CAWTHGAVPYEQYF. CDR3 coding DNA: TGTGCCTGGACACACGGAGCGGTTCCCTACGAGCAGTACTTC. Full variable domain (missing parts from reference TRBV30 and TRBJ2-7): SQTIHQWPATLVQPVGSPLSLECTVEGTSNPNLYWYRQAAGRGLQLLFYSVGIGQISSEVPQNLSASRPQDRQFILSSKKLLLSDSGFYLCAWTHGAVPYEQYFGPGTRLTVT.

This clonotype was counted ten times or more. This chain links TRBV7-3 with TRBJ2-7; 12 bases are a match to TRBD2. Losses at the gene ends were 6 bases for V and 0 bases for J; bases not matched to a gene: 3. The CDR3 is 15 residues long. Germline assignment: CDR1 SGHTA and CDR2 FQGTGA. This CDR3 is CASSLTSGSSYEQYF. In DNA form, the CDR3 reads TGTGCCAGCAGTCTGACTAGCGGGAGCTCCTACGAGCAGTACTTC.

This clonotype was seen a handful of times. The chain couples TRBV18 to TRBJ1-1; TRBD1 might be the D (5 bases). This CDR3 region has 14 residues. In germline, CDR1 is KGHSH, CDR2 LQKENI. V gave up 4 bases and J gave up 3 bases, with 12 bases separating them. The CDR3 coding sequence is TGTGCCAGCTCACTCCTTCGGGGGGACACTGAAGCTTTCTTT. Its translation: CASSLLRGDTEAFF.

In its sample, this clonotype was seen many times. The chain combines TRBV12-3 or TRBV12-4 with TRBJ1-2; 7 positions agree with TRBD1. This CDR3 is 12 amino acids long. After removal of 2 bases from V and 8 bases from J, the junction contained 2 bases not matched to a gene. This CDR3 is CASSLSTGGYTF. The CDR3 bases are TGTGCCAGCAGTTTATCGACAGGGGGCTACACCTTC.

This clonotype was seen a few times. The chain has TRBV27 and TRBJ2-1, with TRBD2 as a possible D gene (5 bases). V was pared by 6 bases and J by 4 bases, with 7 bases between. The CDR3 runs 12 residues. Germline values: CDR1 MNHEY, CDR2 SMNVEV (reference sequence). The CDR3 bases are TGTGCCAGCAGACGGACTTACAATGAGCAGTTCTTC. Encoded protein: CASRRTYNEQFF.

This clonotype appeared many times. The gene calls are TRBV12-3 or TRBV12-4 and TRBJ2-1, with 9 bases that match TRBD2. Unmatched junction bases numbered 5, after V lost 1 base and J lost 7 bases. The CDR3 is made up of 15 amino acids. The CDR3 region is CASSLGGTSRNEQFF. As DNA, the CDR3 is TGTGCCAGCAGTTTAGGAGGGACTAGCCGTAATGAGCAGTTCTTC.

This clonotype was observed a few times. The chain couples TRBV6-5 to TRBJ2-2, with D uncertain. The CDR3 runs to 15 residues. Germline lookup yields CDR1 MNHEY and CDR2 SVGAGI. Between the trimmed V and J ends, which lost 6 bases and 6 bases, there was a span of 17 bases. CDR3 nucleotides: TGTGCCAGCAGCCCCCGCTCCCCTTCGGCCGGGGAGCTGTTTTTT. Residues: CASSPRSPSAGELFF.

The J gene is TRBJ2-7, the V gene TRBV14, with D hard to call. Trimming left V 3 bases short and J 2 bases short, with 11 bases between. The V gene's germline CDR1 is SGHDN and CDR2 FVKESK. The CDR3 length is 14 residues. The CDR3 sequence is CASSHYNRAYEQYF. The CDR3 region has the DNA TGTGCCAGCAGCCATTATAACAGAGCCTACGAGCAGTACTTC.

This clonotype was counted between two and nine times. The chain combines TRBV15 with TRBJ2-3, with D uncertain. The CDR3 consists of 13 residues. Germline values: CDR1 LNHNV, CDR2 YYDKDF (reference sequence). V lost 5 bases and J lost 1, with 7 bases in between. CDR3 in DNA: TGTGCCACCAGCCATCGGGGCACAGATACGCAGTATTTT. Translation gives CATSHRGTDTQYF.

Points on this clonotype: This may stem from a read error, because a much larger clone lies one nucleotide away. The conserved closing phenylalanine or tryptophan is absent in this CDR3, likely reflecting a read error. The chain carries TRBV12-3 or TRBV12-4 and TRBJ2-2; D is perhaps TRBD1 (6 bases). Trimming removed 7 bases from V and 2 bases from J, with 11 bases in between. The CDR3 is 14 residues long. The CDR3 here is CASTRTVNTGELFS. As DNA, the CDR3 is TGTGCCAGCACCAGGACAGTAAACACCGGGGAGCTGTTTTCT.

The J gene is TRBJ1-1, the V gene TRBV18; 7 bases fit TRBD1. Germline-derived CDR1 and CDR2 are KGHSH and LQKENI. This CDR3 has 16 residues. Germline trimming cut 3 bases from V and 1 base from J; bases unmatched to any gene: 8. DNA of the CDR3: TGTGCCAGCTCACCTACCCGGCGGGACAGGAACACTGAAGCTTTCTTT. This sequence encodes CASSPTRRDRNTEAFF.

This clonotype was seen at least ten times. The chain links TRBV6-6 to TRBJ1-1; possibly TRBD1 for D (5 bases). Trimming removed 1 base from V and 0 bases from J, with 30 bases in between. Germline loops: CDR1 MNHNY, CDR2 SVGAGI (reference sequence). The CDR3 has 22 residues. The CDR3 here is CASSYYSPASTINRRMNTEAFF. The CDR3, as DNA: TGTGCCAGCAGTTACTACAGCCCGGCGAGCACCATAAACAGGCGAATGAACACTGAAGCTTTCTTT.

V and J are TRBV21-1 and TRBJ2-7; TRBD2 reflects the table's D call only, with no check against the DNA. TRBV21-1 is assigned pseudogene status. This CDR3 has 15 residues. The CDR3 nucleotides read TGTGCCAGCATCGAAAGTGCTGGGCCACCCCACGAGCAGTACTTC. Protein sequence: CASIESAGPPHEQYF.

At least ten counts were recorded for this clonotype. V and J are TRBV5-1 and TRBJ2-3, with D perhaps TRBD1 or TRBD2 (6 bases each). CDR1 and CDR2 (germline): SGHRS, YFSETQ. Trimming took off 4 bases at V and 4 bases at J, with 19 bases between the two ends. The CDR3 is 16 amino acids. CDR3 in amino acids: CASSNLGGGSADTQYF. The CDR3 DNA reads TGCGCCAGCAGCAACCTCGGAGGGGGGTCCGCAGATACGCAGTATTTT. Looking up the rest from reference TRBV5-1 and TRBJ2-3 gives the full variable domain: KAGVTQTPRYLIKTRGQQVTLSCSPISGHRSVSWYQQTPGQGLQFLFEYFSETQRNKGNFPGRFSGRQFSNSRSEMNVSTLELGDSALYLCASSNLGGGSADTQYFGPGTRLTVL.

This chain links TRBV30 with TRBJ2-1; D remains ambiguous. V lost 0 bases to trimming and J lost 6 bases, with 9 bases between them. The germline gives CDR1 GTSNPN, CDR2 SVGIG (reference sequence). The CDR3 runs 13 residues. This chain's CDR3 is CAWSVPVLNEQFF. CDR3 DNA sequence: TGTGCCTGGAGTGTACCGGTACTCAATGAGCAGTTCTTC.

This clonotype was found a few times. J is TRBJ2-5 and V is TRBV5-1, with 14 bases fitting TRBD2. V lost 5 bases and J lost 2; bases outside the gene matches: 2. The CDR3 contains 15 residues. Germline CDR1 and CDR2: SGHRS and YFSETQ. This CDR3 reads CASSWTSGGQETQYF. In DNA form, the CDR3 reads TGCGCCAGCAGTTGGACTAGCGGGGGGCAAGAGACCCAGTACTTC.

This clonotype was recorded a few times. This chain uses TRBV7-2 with TRBJ1-6; 8 nucleotides agree with TRBD1. The CDR3 runs to 14 residues. After removal of 2 bases from V and 10 bases from J, the junction contained 4 bases not matched to a gene. CDR1 is SGHTA, CDR2 FQGNSA, per germline. The CDR3 loop is CASSLTRGRSPLHF. The CDR3 nucleotides are TGTGCCAGCAGCTTAACCAGGGGGCGGTCACCCCTCCACTTT.

This clonotype occurred many times. The chain recombines TRBV20-1 with TRBJ2-3, with 9 bases lining up with TRBD2. The germline gives CDR1 DFQATT, CDR2 SNEGSKA (reference sequence). After removal of 5 bases from V and 9 bases from J, the junction contained 9 bases not matched to a gene. This CDR3 has 13 amino acids. In DNA, the CDR3 is TGCAGTGCTCGTCCCGGGACTAGCCTGACGCAGTATTTT. This sequence encodes CSARPGTSLTQYF.

The CDR3 DNA reads as TGCAGCTCCTCGAGCGACACTGAAGCTTTCTTT. It is translated as CSSSSDTEAFF. The chain links TRBV29-1 to TRBJ1-1; D gene uncertain. The V gene's germline CDR1 is SQVTM and CDR2 ANQGSEA. V gave up 8 bases and J gave up 3 bases, with 10 bases separating them. This CDR3 has 11 residues.

The chain employs TRBV2 and TRBJ2-7; 11 nucleotides agree with TRBD2. V was pared by 5 bases and J by 3 bases, with 9 bases of the junction left unmatched. Looked up from germline, CDR1 is SNHLY and CDR2 is FYNNEI. The CDR3 length is 16 residues. CDR3 amino acids: CASSLSGREFSYEQYF. In DNA, the CDR3 is TGTGCCAGCAGTCTTAGCGGGAGGGAGTTTAGCTACGAGCAGTACTTC. Using reference TRBV2 and TRBJ2-7 for the parts outside the CDR3, the full variable domain is EPEVTQTPSHQVTQMGQEVILRCVPISNHLYFYWYRQILGQKVEFLVSFYNNEISEKSEIFDDQFSVERPDGSNFTLKIRSTKLEDSAMYFCASSLSGREFSYEQYFGPGTRLTVT.